This T cell receptor beta chain is drawn from a study of response to subunit inactivated influenza vaccine. MiXCR, applied by TCRdb to the RT-PCR reads, yields one record per CDR3 protein. The sample holds around 540,000 distinct CDR3 sequences, approximately 12% seen once. Only a few counts were recorded for this clonotype. The CDR3 contains 14 residues. Trimming removed 5 bases from V and 5 bases from J, with 12 bases in between. The germline CDR1 and CDR2 sequences are SGHVS and FNYEAQ. The sample consisted of PBMCs from blood, taken on the day of vaccination. This rearrangement joins TRBV7-6 to TRBJ1-4, with unresolved D. This sequence originates from a man in his fifties or sixties who received an inactivated influenza vaccine. The CDR3 region has the DNA TGTGCCAGCAGCCGATCCGGGGTCAATGAAAAACTGTTTTTT. Protein product: CASSRSGVNEKLFF.